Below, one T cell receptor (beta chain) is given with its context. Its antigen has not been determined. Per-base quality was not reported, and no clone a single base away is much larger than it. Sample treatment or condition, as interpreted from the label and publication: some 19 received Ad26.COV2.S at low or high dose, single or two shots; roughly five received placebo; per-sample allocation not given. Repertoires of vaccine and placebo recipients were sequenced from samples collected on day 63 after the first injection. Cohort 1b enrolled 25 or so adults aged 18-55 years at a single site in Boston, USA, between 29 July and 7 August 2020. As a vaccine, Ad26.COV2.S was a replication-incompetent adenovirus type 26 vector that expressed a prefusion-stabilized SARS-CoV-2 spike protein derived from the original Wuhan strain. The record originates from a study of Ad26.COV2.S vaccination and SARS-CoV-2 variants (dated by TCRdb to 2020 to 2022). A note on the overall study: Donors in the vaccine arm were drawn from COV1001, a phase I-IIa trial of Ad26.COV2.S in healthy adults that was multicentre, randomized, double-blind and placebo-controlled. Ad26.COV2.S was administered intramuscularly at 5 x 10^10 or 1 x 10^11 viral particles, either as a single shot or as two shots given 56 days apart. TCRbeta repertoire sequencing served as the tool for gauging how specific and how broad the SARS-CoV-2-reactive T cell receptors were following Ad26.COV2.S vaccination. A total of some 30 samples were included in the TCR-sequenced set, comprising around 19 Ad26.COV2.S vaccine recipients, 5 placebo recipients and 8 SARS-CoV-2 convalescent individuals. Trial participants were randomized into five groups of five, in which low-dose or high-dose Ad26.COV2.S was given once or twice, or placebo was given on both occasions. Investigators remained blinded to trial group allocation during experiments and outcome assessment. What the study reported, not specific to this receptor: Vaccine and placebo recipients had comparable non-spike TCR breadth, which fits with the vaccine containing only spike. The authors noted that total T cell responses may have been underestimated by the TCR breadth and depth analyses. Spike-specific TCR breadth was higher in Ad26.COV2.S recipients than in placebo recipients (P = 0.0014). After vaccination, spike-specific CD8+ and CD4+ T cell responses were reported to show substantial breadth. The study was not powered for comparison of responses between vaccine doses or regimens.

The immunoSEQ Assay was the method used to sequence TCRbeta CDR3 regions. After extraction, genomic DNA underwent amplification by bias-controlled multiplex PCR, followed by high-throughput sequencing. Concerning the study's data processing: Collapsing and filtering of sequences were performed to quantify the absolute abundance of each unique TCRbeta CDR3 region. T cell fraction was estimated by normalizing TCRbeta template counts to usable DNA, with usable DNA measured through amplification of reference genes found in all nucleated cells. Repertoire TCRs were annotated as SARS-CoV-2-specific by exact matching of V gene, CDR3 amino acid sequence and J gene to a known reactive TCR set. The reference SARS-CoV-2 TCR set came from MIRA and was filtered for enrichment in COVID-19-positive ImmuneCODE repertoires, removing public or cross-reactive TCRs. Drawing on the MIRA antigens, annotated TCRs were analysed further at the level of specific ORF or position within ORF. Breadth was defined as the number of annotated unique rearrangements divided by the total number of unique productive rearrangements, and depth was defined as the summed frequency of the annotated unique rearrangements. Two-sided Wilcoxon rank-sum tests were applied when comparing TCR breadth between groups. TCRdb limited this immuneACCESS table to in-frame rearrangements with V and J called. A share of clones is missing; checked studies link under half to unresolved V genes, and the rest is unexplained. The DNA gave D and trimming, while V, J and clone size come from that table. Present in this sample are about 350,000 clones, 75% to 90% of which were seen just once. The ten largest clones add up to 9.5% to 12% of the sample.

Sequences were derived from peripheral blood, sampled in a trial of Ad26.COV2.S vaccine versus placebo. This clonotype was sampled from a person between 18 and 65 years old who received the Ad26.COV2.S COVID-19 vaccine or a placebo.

The DNA sequence is as follows: TGTGCCAGCAGTTTGGTAGGGCAGAATGAGCAGTTCTTC. This translates into CASSLVGQNEQFF. This receptor chain uses TRBV27 and TRBJ2-1, with the D gene too uncertain to name. Based on the germline V gene (reference sequence), the CDR1 and CDR2 sequences are MNHEY and SMNVEV. V is pared back by 3 bases and J by 7 bases, with 10 bases lying between the germline termini. From the cysteine through the phenylalanine, the CDR3 covers 13 amino acids. Of all the DNA, just the CDR3 is kept, 39 bases in frame from base 1.